This note documents a single T cell receptor beta chain sequence. The data were taken from a study of OX40 agonist ivuxolimab in advanced cancers. Sequencing was performed with immunoSEQ multiplex PCR; in TCRdb, only in-frame clones are kept and a portion is missing. The sample records approximately 84,000 clones, about 86% being singletons. Germline CDR1 is SNHLY and CDR2 is FYNNEI. Trimming left V 3 bases short and J 3 bases short, with 15 bases between. The CDR3 spans 15 residues. The source was CD4+ or CD8+ T cells sorted from blood, collected in a trial of the OX40 agonist ivuxolimab. The source is an adult with an advanced solid tumor such as melanoma, head and neck, liver or kidney cancer. J is TRBJ2-7 and V is TRBV2, with D perhaps matching TRBD1 (6 bases). The CDR3 coding sequence is TGTGCCAGCAGTGAGATCACAGGGTTTCGCTACGAGCAGTACTTC. Translation gives CASSEITGFRYEQYF.